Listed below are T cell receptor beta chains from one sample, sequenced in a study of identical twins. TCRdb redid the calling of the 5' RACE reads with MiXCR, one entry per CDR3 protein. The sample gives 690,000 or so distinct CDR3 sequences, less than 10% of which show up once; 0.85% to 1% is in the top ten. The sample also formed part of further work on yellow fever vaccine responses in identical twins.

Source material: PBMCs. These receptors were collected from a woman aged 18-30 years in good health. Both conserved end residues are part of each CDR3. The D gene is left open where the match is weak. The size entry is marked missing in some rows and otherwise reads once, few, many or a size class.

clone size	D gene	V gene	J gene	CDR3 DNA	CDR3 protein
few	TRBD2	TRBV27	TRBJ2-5	TGTGCCAGCAGTTTCGCGCGGGGACTAGCAAGAGAGACCCAGTACTTC	CASSFARGLARETQYF
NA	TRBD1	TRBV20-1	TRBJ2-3	TGCAGCTCAGGGGGAGCGTGGACAGATACGCAGTATTTT	CSSGGAWTDTQYF
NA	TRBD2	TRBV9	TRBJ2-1	TGTGCCAGCAGCGTAAGACCCCTGGATTCCCTAGCGGGGATTTACAATGAGCAGTTCTTC	CASSVRPLDSLAGIYNEQFF
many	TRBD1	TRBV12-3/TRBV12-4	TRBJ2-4	TGTGCCAGCAGTTTAGCCTCCGGGACAGGGGCCAAAAACATTCAGTACTTC	CASSLASGTGAKNIQYF
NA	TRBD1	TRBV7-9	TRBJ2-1	TGTGCCAGCAGATGGGACAGCTCCTACAATGAGCAGTTCTTC	CASRWDSSYNEQFF
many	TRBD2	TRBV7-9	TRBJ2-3	TGTGCCAGCAGCCTGGGACTAGCGGGAGTCCGAGATACGCAGTATTTT	CASSLGLAGVRDTQYF
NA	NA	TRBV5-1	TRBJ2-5	TGCGCCAGCAGCTTAATTGTGGGGCGGGAGACCCAGTACTTC	CASSLIVGRETQYF
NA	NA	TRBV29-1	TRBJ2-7	TGCAGCGTTGAAGTCAGGGCAGGGTCCGAGCAGTACTTC	CSVEVRAGSEQYF
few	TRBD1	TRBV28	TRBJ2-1	TGTGCCAGCAGCGGGACAGGGGGCAGAACCCCACATGAGCAGTTCTTC	CASSGTGGRTPHEQFF
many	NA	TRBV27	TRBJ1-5	TGTGCCAGCAGTTTATCGAGTAAACCGTATAGCAATCAGCCCCAGCATTTT	CASSLSSKPYSNQPQHF
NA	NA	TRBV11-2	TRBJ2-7	TGTGCCACAAGCCCGGACAGCCTCTACGAGCAGTACTTC	CATSPDSLYEQYF
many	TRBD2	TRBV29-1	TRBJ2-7	TGCAGCGCCGGGACTAGCGGGGCAGGAGAGCAGTACTTC	CSAGTSGAGEQYF
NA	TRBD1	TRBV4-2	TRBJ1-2	TGTGCCAGCAGCCAGACCGGGACAGGAGACGTCTATGGCTACACCTTC	CASSQTGTGDVYGYTF
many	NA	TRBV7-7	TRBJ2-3	TGTGCTAGCAGCTCCCGACAGTCAGATACGCAGTATTTT	CASSSRQSDTQYF
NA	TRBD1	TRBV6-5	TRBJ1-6	TGTGCCAGCAGTTACTCCGGGACAGGGGTTTCACCCCTCCACTTT	CASSYSGTGVSPLHF
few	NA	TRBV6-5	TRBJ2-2	TGTGCCAGCAGTTACTCGACGCGGCTAACTAACACCGGGGAGCTGTTTTTT	CASSYSTRLTNTGELFF
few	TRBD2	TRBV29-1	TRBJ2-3	TGCAGCGTTCGGGGGGGGGGATTTAGCACAGATACGCAGTATTTT	CSVRGGGFSTDTQYF
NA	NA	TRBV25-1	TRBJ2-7	TGTGCCAGCAGTGACACCACGGTCCCCTACGAGCAGTACTTC	CASSDTTVPYEQYF
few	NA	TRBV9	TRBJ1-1	TGTGCCAGCAGCGTAGTGGGCCCGGGGGAAGCTTTCTTT	CASSVVGPGEAFF
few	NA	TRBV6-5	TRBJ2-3	TGTGCCAGCAGTTTAATAGGGACAAAGCTTCGACCAGATACGCAGTATTTT	CASSLIGTKLRPDTQYF
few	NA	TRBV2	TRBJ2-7	TGTGCCAGCAGTGAAGAGGACGGCCACGAGCAGTACTTC	CASSEEDGHEQYF
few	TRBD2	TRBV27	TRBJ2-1	TGTGCCAGCAGTTTTCTGAAGGCGGGGGGAAGCAATGAGCAGTTCTTC	CASSFLKAGGSNEQFF
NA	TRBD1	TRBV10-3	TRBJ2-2	TGTGCCATCAGTGATCTCGACAGGGATCCCGGGGAGCTGTTTTTT	CAISDLDRDPGELFF
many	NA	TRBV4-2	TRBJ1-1	TGTGCCAGCAGCACCTCGGATAACGGGGGCACTGAAGCTTTCTTT	CASSTSDNGGTEAFF
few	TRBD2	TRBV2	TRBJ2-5	TGTGCCAGCAGTCGGACTAGCGGGATGCAAGAGACCCAGTACTTC	CASSRTSGMQETQYF
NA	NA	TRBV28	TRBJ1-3	TGTGCCAGCAGACGACGGGACTCTGTAGGAAACACCATATATTTT	CASRRRDSVGNTIYF
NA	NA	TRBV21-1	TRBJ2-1	TGTGCCAGCAGCAAAGTGTGGGATAAGAGGGGACAATATGAGCAGTTCTTC	CASSKVWDKRGQYEQFF
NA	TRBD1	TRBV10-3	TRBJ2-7	TGTGCCATGGGGACAGGCGGCTACGAGCAGTACTTC	CAMGTGGYEQYF
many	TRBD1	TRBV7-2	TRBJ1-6	TGTGCCAGCAGCCCTAGAGCCTTGACAGGGGTGAATTCACCCCTCCACTTT	CASSPRALTGVNSPLHF
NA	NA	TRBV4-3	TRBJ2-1	TGCGCCAGCAGCCAAGAAGGCAGGGCGGATGAGCAGTTCTTC	CASSQEGRADEQFF
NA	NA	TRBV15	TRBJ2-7	TGTGCCACCAGCAGTAGACAGCCCAGCCACGAGCAGTACTTC	CATSSRQPSHEQYF
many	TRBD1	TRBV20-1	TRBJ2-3	TGCAGTGCCCGTAGGGACAGTAGCACAGATACGCAGTATTTT	CSARRDSSTDTQYF
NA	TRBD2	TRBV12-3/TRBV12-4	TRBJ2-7	TGTGCCAGCCGTACTAGCGGCTACGAGCAGTACTTC	CASRTSGYEQYF